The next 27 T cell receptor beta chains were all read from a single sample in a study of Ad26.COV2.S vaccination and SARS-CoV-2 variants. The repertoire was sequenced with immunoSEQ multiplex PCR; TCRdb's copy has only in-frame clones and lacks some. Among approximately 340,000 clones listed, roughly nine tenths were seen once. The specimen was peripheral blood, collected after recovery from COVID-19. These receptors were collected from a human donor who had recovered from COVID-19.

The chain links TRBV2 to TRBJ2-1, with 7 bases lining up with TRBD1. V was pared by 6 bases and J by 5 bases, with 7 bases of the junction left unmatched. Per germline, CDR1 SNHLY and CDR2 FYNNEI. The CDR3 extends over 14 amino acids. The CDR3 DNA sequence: TGTGCCAGCAGGGCCGGGACAGCTAACAATGAGCAGTTCTTC. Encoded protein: CASRAGTANNEQFF. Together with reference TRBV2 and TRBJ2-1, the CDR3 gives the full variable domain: EPEVTQTPSHQVTQMGQEVILRCVPISNHLYFYWYRQILGQKVEFLVSFYNNEISEKSEIFDDQFSVERPDGSNFTLKIRSTKLEDSAMYFCASRAGTANNEQFFGPGTRLTVL.

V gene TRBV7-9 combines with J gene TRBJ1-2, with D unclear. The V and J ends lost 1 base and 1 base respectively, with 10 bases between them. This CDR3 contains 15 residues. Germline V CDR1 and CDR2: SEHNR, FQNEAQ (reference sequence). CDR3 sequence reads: CASSLGRASNYGYTF. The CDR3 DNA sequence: TGTGCCAGCAGCTTAGGGAGGGCCAGTAACTATGGCTACACCTTC.

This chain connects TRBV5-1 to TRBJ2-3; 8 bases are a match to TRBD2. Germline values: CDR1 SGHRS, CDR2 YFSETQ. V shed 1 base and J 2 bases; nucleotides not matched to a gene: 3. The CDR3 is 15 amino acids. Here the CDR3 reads CASSLLGGVTDTQYF. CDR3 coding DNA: TGCGCCAGCAGCTTGCTCGGGGGGGTCACAGATACGCAGTATTTT.

The CDR3 nucleotides read TGTGCCAGCAGCCAAGATAAACAGGGACTTCCCTATGGCTACACCTTC. This encodes CASSQDKQGLPYGYTF. This chain links TRBV3-1 (or the pseudogene TRBV3-2) with TRBJ1-2; D might be TRBD1 (6 bases). In germline, CDR1 is LGHDT, CDR2 YNNKEL (reference sequence). The CDR3 covers 16 residues. V dropped 0 bases and J dropped 4 bases, with 15 bases sitting between them.

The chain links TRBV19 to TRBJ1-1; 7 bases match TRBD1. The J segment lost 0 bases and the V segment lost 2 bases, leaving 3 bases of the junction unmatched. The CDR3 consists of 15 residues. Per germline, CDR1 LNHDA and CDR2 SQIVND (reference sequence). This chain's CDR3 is CASSISTGMNTEAFF. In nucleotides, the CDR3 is TGTGCCAGTAGTATATCGACAGGGATGAACACTGAAGCTTTCTTT.

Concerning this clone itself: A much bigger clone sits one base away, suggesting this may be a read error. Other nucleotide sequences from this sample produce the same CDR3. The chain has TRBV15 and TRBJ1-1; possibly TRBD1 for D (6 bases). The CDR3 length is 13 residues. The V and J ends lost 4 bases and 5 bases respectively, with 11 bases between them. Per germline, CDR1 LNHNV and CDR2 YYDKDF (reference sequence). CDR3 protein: CATSKRGGTEAFF. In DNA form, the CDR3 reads TGTGCCACCAGCAAAAGGGGGGGTACTGAAGCTTTCTTT.

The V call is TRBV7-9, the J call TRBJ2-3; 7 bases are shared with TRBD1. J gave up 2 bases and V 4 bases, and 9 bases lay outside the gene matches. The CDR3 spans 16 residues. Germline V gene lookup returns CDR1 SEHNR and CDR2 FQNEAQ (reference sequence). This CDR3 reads CASSWIGQDSTDTQYF. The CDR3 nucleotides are TGTGCCAGCAGCTGGATTGGACAGGACTCCACAGATACGCAGTATTTT. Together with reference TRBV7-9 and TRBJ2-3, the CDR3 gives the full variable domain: DTGVSQNPRHKITKRGQNVTFRCDPISEHNRLYWYRQTLGQGPEFLTYFQNEAQLEKSRLLSDRFSAERPKGSFSTLEIQRTEQGDSAMYLCASSWIGQDSTDTQYFGPGTRLTVL.

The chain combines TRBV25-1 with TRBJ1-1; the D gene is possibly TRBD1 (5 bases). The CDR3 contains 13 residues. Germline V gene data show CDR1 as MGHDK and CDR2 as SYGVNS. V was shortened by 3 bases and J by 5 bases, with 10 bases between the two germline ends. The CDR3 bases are TGTGCCAGCAGTGAGGCAGGGCAAACTGAAGCTTTCTTT. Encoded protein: CASSEAGQTEAFF.

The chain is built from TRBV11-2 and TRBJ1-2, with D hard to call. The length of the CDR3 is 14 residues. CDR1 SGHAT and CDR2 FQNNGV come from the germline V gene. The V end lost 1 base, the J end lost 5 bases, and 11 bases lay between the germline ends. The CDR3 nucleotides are TGTGCCAGCAGCTTAGGTCTGGGAGTGTATGGCTACACCTTC. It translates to CASSLGLGVYGYTF.

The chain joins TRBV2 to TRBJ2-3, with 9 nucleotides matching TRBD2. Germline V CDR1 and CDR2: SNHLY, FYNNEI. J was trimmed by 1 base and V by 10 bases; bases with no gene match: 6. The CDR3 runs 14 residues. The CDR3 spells CATSGGTRTDTQYF. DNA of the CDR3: TGTGCCACCAGCGGGGGGACCCGCACAGATACGCAGTATTTT.

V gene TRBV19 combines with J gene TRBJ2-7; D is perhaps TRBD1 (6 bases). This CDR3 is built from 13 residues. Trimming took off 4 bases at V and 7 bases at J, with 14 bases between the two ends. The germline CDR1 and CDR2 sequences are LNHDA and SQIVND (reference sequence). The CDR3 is CASSTLTGYEQYF. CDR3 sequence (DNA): TGTGCCAGTAGTACCTTAACAGGGTATGAGCAGTACTTC.

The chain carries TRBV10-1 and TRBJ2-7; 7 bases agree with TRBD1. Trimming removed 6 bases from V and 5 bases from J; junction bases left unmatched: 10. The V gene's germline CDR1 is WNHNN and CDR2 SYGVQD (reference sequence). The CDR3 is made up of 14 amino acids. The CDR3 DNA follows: TGCGCCAGCAGCGAGGGACAGCCGAAGGACGAGCAGTACTTC. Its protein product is CASSEGQPKDEQYF.

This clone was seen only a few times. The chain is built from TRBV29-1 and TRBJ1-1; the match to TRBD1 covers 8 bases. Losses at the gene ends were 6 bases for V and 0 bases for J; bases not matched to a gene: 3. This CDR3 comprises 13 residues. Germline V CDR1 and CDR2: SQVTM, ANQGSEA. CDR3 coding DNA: TGCAGCGTGACAGGGGTTTTGAACACTGAAGCTTTCTTT. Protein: CSVTGVLNTEAFF.

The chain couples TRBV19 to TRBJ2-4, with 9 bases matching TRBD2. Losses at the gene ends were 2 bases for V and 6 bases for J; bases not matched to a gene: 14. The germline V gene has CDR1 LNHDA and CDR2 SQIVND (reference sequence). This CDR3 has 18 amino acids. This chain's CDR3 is CASSISLPSGGKINIQYF. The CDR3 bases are TGTGCCAGTAGTATATCCCTCCCCAGCGGGGGGAAGATAAACATTCAGTACTTC.

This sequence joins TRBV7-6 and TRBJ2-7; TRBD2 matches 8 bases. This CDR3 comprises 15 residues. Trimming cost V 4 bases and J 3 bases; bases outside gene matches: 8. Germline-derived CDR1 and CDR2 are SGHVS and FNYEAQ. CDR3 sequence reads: CASSSLSGAYYEQYF. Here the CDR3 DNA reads TGTGCCAGCAGCTCACTTAGCGGGGCCTACTACGAGCAGTACTTC. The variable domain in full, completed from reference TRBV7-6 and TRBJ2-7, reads GAGVSQSPRYKVTKRGQDVALRCDPISGHVSLYWYRQALGQGPEFLTYFNYEAQQDKSGLPNDRFSAERPEGSISTLTIQRTEQRDSAMYRCASSSLSGAYYEQYFGPGTRLTVT.

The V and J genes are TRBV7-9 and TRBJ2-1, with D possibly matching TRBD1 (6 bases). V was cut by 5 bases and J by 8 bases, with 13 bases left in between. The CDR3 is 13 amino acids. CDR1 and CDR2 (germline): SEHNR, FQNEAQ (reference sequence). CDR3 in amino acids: CASSRGRGDEQFF. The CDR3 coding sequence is TGTGCCAGCAGCCGAGGCAGGGGTGATGAGCAGTTCTTC.

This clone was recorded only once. CDR3 in DNA: TGTGCCACCGGACCGGGACAGGGGATTTTGCATTTT. It codes for CATGPGQGILHF. The chain uses TRBV15 and TRBJ1-5; 10 nucleotides line up with TRBD1. V gave up 8 bases and J gave up 15 bases; unmatched junction bases: 10. Per germline, CDR1 LNHNV and CDR2 YYDKDF (reference sequence). The CDR3 runs to 12 residues.

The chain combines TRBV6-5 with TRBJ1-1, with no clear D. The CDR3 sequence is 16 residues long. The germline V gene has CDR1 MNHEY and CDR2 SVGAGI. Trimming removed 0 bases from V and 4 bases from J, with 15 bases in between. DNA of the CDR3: TGTGCCAGCAGTTACTCGCAATCCGGCAGTGGCACTGAAGCTTTCTTT. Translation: CASSYSQSGSGTEAFF.

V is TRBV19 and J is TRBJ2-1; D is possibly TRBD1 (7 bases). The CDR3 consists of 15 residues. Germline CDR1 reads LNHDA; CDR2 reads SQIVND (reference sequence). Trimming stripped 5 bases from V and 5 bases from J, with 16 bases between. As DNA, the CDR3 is TGTGCCAGTAGTTCCCCAGGGGGAGGTAACAATGAGCAGTTCTTC. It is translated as CASSSPGGGNNEQFF.

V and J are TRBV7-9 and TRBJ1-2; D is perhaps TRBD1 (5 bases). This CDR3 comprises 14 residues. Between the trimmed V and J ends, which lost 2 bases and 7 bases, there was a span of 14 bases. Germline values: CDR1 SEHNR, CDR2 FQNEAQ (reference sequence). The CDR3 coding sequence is TGTGCCAGCAGCTTAACTCAGGGAGTTTTTGGCTACACCTTC. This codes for CASSLTQGVFGYTF.

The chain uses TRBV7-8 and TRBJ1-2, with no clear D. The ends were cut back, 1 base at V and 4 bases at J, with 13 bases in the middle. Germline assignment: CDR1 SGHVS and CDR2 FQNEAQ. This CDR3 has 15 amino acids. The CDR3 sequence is CASSLERRSRYGYTF. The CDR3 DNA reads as TGTGCCAGCAGCTTAGAGCGGCGCAGCCGCTATGGCTACACCTTC.

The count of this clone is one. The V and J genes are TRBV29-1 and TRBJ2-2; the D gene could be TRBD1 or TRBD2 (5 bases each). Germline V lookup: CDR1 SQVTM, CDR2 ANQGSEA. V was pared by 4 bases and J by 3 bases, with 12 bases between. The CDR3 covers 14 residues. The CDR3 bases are TGCAGCGTTGCTTTCGGGGCTTACACCGGGGAGCTGTTTTTT. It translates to CSVAFGAYTGELFF.

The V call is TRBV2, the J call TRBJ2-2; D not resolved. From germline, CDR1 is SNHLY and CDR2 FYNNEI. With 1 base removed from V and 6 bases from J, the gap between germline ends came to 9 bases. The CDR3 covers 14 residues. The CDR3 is CASSEVTRSGELFF. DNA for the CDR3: TGTGCCAGCAGTGAAGTCACGAGATCCGGGGAGCTGTTTTTT.

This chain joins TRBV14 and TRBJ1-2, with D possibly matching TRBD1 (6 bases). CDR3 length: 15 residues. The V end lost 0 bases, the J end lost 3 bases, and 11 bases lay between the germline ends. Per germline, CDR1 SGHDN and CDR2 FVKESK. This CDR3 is CASSQERQEYYGYTF. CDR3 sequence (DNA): TGTGCCAGCAGCCAAGAACGACAGGAGTACTATGGCTACACCTTC.

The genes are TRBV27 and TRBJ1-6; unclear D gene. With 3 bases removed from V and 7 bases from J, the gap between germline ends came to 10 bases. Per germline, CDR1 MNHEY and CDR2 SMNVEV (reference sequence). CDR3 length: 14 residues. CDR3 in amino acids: CASSFSLLNSPLHF. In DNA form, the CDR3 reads TGTGCCAGCAGTTTTAGTCTCTTAAATTCACCCCTCCACTTT.

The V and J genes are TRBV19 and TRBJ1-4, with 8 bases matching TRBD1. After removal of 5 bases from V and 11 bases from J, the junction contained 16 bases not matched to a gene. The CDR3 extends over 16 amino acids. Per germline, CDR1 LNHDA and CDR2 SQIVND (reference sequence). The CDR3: CASSPENHGTGVKLFF. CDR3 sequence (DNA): TGTGCCAGTAGTCCGGAAAACCACGGGACAGGTGTTAAACTGTTTTTT.

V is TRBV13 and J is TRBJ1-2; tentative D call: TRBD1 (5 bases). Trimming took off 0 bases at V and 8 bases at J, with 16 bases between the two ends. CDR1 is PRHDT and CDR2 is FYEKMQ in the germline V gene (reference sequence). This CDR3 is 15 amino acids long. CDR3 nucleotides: TGTGCCAGCAGCTTAGGGCAGGGACGCTCTGGCGGCTACACCTTC. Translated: CASSLGQGRSGGYTF.